These 19 T cell receptor beta chains were sequenced from one sample in a study of CD4+ T cells in melanoma. The method was immunoSEQ multiplex PCR; TCRdb's version includes in-frame clones alone and lacks a portion of them. Found here are around 55,000 clones, about 70% of them singletons; the top ten hold roughly 4.4%. Sequenced: tumor tissue. The receptors here all came from a human donor with melanoma.

The table lists this clone with a few counts. J is TRBJ2-1 and V is TRBV4-3, with D possibly matching TRBD1 (6 bases). The CDR3 runs to 14 residues. Germline-derived CDR1 and CDR2 are LGHNA and YSLEER. Trimming shortened V by 4 bases and J by 0 bases, and 7 bases separated the two germline ends. CDR3 region: CASSPRGSYNEQFF. CDR3 bases: TGCGCCAGCAGCCCCAGGGGCTCCTACAATGAGCAGTTCTTC.

V and J are TRBV7-8 and TRBJ2-1, with TRBD2 matching 11 bases. V dropped 4 bases and J dropped 2; count of bases not matched to a gene: 4. CDR3 length: 16 residues. CDR1 is SGHVS, CDR2 FQNEAQ, per germline. CDR3 protein: CASSSSGGLTYNEQFF. CDR3 DNA sequence: TGTGCCAGCAGCTCTAGCGGGGGGCTCACCTACAATGAGCAGTTCTTC.

The rearrangement links TRBV5-6 to TRBJ2-3, with D maybe TRBD2 (5 bases). The CDR3 length is 12 residues. In germline, CDR1 is SGHDT, CDR2 YYEEEE. Trimming removed 2 bases at V and 8 bases at J, with 9 bases between. The CDR3 DNA reads TGTGCCAGCAGCTTCGAAGGAGGTACGCAGTATTTT. The encoded protein is CASSFEGGTQYF.

The rearrangement joins TRBV5-5 to TRBJ2-1; possible D gene TRBD1, 6 bases. Germline assignment: CDR1 SGHKS and CDR2 YYEKEE (reference sequence). There are 15 residues in the CDR3. Trimming removed 4 bases from V and 5 bases from J, with 16 bases in between. CDR3 region: CASSTNYRANNEQFF. The DNA for the CDR3 is TGTGCCAGCAGCACAAATTACAGGGCCAACAATGAGCAGTTCTTC.

The table lists this clone with a few counts. The chain is built from TRBV6-5 and TRBJ1-1, with D maybe TRBD1 (6 bases). Germline CDR1 is MNHEY and CDR2 is SVGAGI. V shed 2 bases and J shed 1 base, with 8 bases lying between them. This CDR3 has 14 residues. CDR3 nucleotides: TGTGCCAGCAGTTACACGGACAGGAACACTGAAGCTTTCTTT. It translates to CASSYTDRNTEAFF.

The chain carries TRBV27 and TRBJ2-7, with 9 bases that match TRBD2. The germline CDR1 and CDR2 sequences are MNHEY and SMNVEV (reference sequence). There are 14 residues in the CDR3. The ends lost 5 bases at V and 3 bases at J; junction bases unmatched: 5. In nucleotides, the CDR3 is TGTGCCAGCAGTGGCGGGGGGGGGTTCTACGAGCAGTACTTC. Translating it yields CASSGGGGFYEQYF.

The chain combines TRBV4-1 with TRBJ2-5; D unclear. V lost 1 base and J 4 bases, leaving 10 bases between the germline ends. Germline CDR1 and CDR2: MGHRA and YSYEKL. The CDR3 is 14 amino acids. The CDR3 is CASSQGGRRETQYF. CDR3 coding DNA: TGCGCCAGCAGCCAAGGCGGACGCCGAGAGACCCAGTACTTC.

With respect to this clone: One end of the junction varies from germline; a read error may be responsible. V usage is TRBV7-6 and J usage is TRBJ2-1; 10 bases are shared with TRBD2. Looked up from germline, CDR1 is SGHVS and CDR2 is FNYEAQ. The CDR3 totals 15 residues. Here the CDR3 DNA reads TGTGCCAGCAGCCTAGCGGGGGCCTACTACAATGAGCAGTTCTTC. It codes for CASSLAGAYYNEQFF.

The V call is TRBV5-4, the J call TRBJ2-4, with 7 nucleotides matching TRBD1. V lost 9 bases and J lost 5; bases outside the gene matches: 20. In germline, CDR1 is SGHNT, CDR2 YYREEE (reference sequence). The CDR3 totals 17 residues. The CDR3 protein is CATYSLTTGPVENIQYF. In nucleotides, the CDR3 is TGTGCCACCTACTCACTTACGACAGGGCCAGTTGAAAACATTCAGTACTTC.

The rearrangement joins TRBV27 to TRBJ1-2, with TRBD1 identical over 11 bases. With 4 bases clipped from V and 7 bases from J, the junction kept 11 bases outside the gene matches. In germline, CDR1 is MNHEY, CDR2 SMNVEV (reference sequence). The CDR3 length is 16 residues. The CDR3 region has the DNA TGTGCCAGCAGTTACCAACGGACAGGGGGCGCGCTTGGCTACACCTTC. Translating it yields CASSYQRTGGALGYTF.

The J gene is TRBJ1-1, the V gene TRBV6-1; D is possibly TRBD1 (5 bases). The germline V and J ends were trimmed by 1 base and 5 bases, with 14 bases remaining between them. The germline CDR1 and CDR2 sequences are MNHNS and SASEGT. This CDR3 is built from 15 residues. The CDR3 nucleotides are TGTGCCAGCAGTGAAGAGGAGGGGCGCGGAACTGAAGCTTTCTTT. It yields the protein CASSEEEGRGTEAFF.

This clone was seen a handful of times. The rearrangement uses TRBV29-1 and TRBJ1-5; tentatively, D is TRBD1 (6 bases). Germline V gene sequence: CDR1 SQVTM, CDR2 ANQGSEA. The CDR3 has 13 residues. The V and J ends lost 6 bases and 3 bases respectively, with 12 bases between them. This chain's CDR3 is CSVRDNHNQPQHF. The CDR3 DNA sequence: TGCAGCGTCCGGGACAACCACAATCAGCCCCAGCATTTT.

This clone was detected once. This likely reflects a read error, since a far larger clone is one base away. The same CDR3 can be traced to other DNA sequences in this sample. This chain uses TRBV7-9 with TRBJ2-7, with 9 bases identical to TRBD1. Germline CDR1 SEHNR, CDR2 FQNEAQ (reference sequence). CDR3 length: 15 amino acids. V lost 2 bases and J lost 2; bases outside the gene matches: 4. In DNA, the CDR3 is TGTGCCAGCAGCTTATCCGGGACAGGGCCCTACGAGCAGTACTTC. It encodes CASSLSGTGPYEQYF.

This clone was observed a handful of times. The rearrangement uses TRBV28 and TRBJ1-1; D ambiguous. The CDR3 is 12 amino acids. Germline V lookup: CDR1 MDHEN, CDR2 SYDVKM. V lost 6 bases and J 0 bases, leaving 5 bases between the germline ends. CDR3 protein: CASRILNTEAFF. CDR3 nucleotide sequence: TGTGCCAGCAGGATCTTGAACACTGAAGCTTTCTTT.

Ten or more counts support this clone. The chain has TRBV6-5 and TRBJ1-6, with D maybe TRBD1 (6 bases). V lost 2 bases to trimming and J lost 0 bases, with 8 bases between them. Germline V lookup: CDR1 MNHEY, CDR2 SVGAGI. The CDR3 is made up of 16 amino acids. The CDR3 region is CASSYRGFSYNSPLHF. The CDR3 DNA is TGTGCCAGCAGTTACAGGGGGTTCTCCTATAATTCACCCCTCCACTTT.

This chain connects TRBV2 to TRBJ2-7, with unresolved D. V dropped 4 bases and J dropped 2 bases, with 15 bases sitting between them. CDR1 is SNHLY, CDR2 FYNNEI, per germline. The CDR3 has 15 amino acids. Written as DNA, the CDR3 is TGTGCCAGCAGTGCAAGCCTCGATGAGCCCTACGAGCAGTACTTC. This sequence encodes CASSASLDEPYEQYF.

The J gene is TRBJ1-1, the V gene TRBV7-8; D might be TRBD1 (5 bases). Germline V gene data show CDR1 as SGHVS and CDR2 as FQNEAQ. Trimming removed 1 base from V and 4 bases from J, with 10 bases in between. This CDR3 is built from 14 residues. The CDR3 protein is CASSLGLGVTEAFF. In DNA form, the CDR3 reads TGTGCCAGCAGCTTAGGACTGGGGGTCACTGAAGCTTTCTTT.

The genes are TRBV27 and TRBJ2-5, with 8 nucleotides matching TRBD1. The ends lost 5 bases at V and 5 bases at J; junction bases unmatched: 10. The germline V gene has CDR1 MNHEY and CDR2 SMNVEV (reference sequence). This CDR3 comprises 15 residues. CDR3 coding DNA: TGTGCCAGCAGTCCCGGACAGGGTATCGGGGAGACCCAGTACTTC. Translating it yields CASSPGQGIGETQYF.

The CDR3 DNA is TGTGCCAGCAGCGAGGGGGCCTGGACTAATCAGCCCCAGCATTTT. Encoded protein: CASSEGAWTNQPQHF. The chain links TRBV9 to TRBJ1-5, with 7 bases fitting TRBD1. CDR1 and CDR2 from the germline V gene are SGDLS and YYNGEE. The CDR3 length is 15 residues. J was trimmed by 4 bases and V by 3 bases; bases with no gene match: 7.